This TCR beta chain was captured in a study of technical replicates of blood from a few donors. This table comes from immunoSEQ multiplex PCR, and its TCRdb copy is limited to in-frame clones, with some not included. The table records tens of thousands of clones, roughly 94% of them present only once. This TCR came from a human donor in good health. The sample comprised T cells isolated from PBMCs.

CDR3 DNA: TGTGCCAGCAAGGGGTTCGGCGGGAGCAATGAAAAACTGTTTTTT. It is translated as CASKGFGGSNEKLFF. This rearrangement joins TRBV25-1 to TRBJ1-4; possible D gene TRBD1, 5 bases. With 7 bases removed from V and 5 bases from J, the gap between germline ends came to 17 bases. The CDR3 contains 15 residues. Germline V lookup: CDR1 MGHDK, CDR2 SYGVNS.